Listed here is a single TCR beta chain. Antigen specificity is unknown. TCRdb keeps only in-frame clones here, not all; method: immunoSEQ multiplex PCR. In the table there are approximately 56,000 clones, around 85% of which are singletons. This CDR3 is 12 amino acids long. Germline V gene lookup returns CDR1 LNHDA and CDR2 SQIVND (reference sequence). V lost 8 bases to trimming and J lost 7 bases, with 11 bases between them. The sample is drawn from a study of OX40 agonist ivuxolimab in advanced cancers. Study-wide findings and caveats: Normalized T-cell clonal expansion was also low in a subset of nonresponders.

The source is an adult with an advanced solid tumor such as melanoma, head and neck, liver or kidney cancer. The material sequenced was CD4+ or CD8+ T cells sorted from blood, taken in a trial of the OX40 agonist ivuxolimab. V and J are TRBV19 and TRBJ2-2; the D gene is possibly TRBD1 (5 bases). CDR3 protein: CASYGASGELFF. The CDR3 bases are TGTGCCAGTTATGGGGCGAGCGGGGAGCTGTTTTTT. The variable domain in full, completed from reference TRBV19 and TRBJ2-2, reads DGGITQSPKYLFRKEGQNVTLSCEQNLNHDAMYWYRQDPGQGLRLIYYSQIVNDFQKGDIAEGYSVSREKKESFPLTVTSAQKNPTAFYLCASYGASGELFFGEGSRLTVL.